This T cell receptor beta chain was captured in a study of T cells after yellow fever vaccination. The CDR3 length is 14 residues. V lost 3 bases and J lost 3; bases outside the gene matches: 5. Germline V gives CDR1 SEHNR, CDR2 FQNEAQ (reference sequence). Study conclusions and caveats: Researchers cautioned that FACS-sorted repertoires could harbor abundant clonotypes contaminating from the bulk population.

MiXCR, applied by TCRdb to the 5' RACE reads, yields one record per CDR3 protein. The data show a few hundred thousand distinct CDR3 sequences, 6.9% seen once. About this clonotype: The antigen is undetermined.

J is TRBJ2-7 and V is TRBV7-9; 7 bases fit TRBD1. The sample consisted of CD4+ T cells sorted from PBMCs, taken 15 days after the yellow fever booster vaccination. This TCR came from a man under 40 who received the YFV17D yellow fever vaccine. The CDR3 bases are TGTGCCAGCAGCTTGATAACAGGGGACTACGAGCAGTACTTC. Translating it yields CASSLITGDYEQYF.